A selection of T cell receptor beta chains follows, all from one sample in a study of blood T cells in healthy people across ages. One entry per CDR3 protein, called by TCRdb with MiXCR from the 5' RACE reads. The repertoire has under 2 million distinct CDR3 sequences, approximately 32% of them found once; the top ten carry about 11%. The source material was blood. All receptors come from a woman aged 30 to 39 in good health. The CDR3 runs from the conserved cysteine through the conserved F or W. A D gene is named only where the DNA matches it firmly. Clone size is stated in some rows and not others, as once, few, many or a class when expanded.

CDR3nt: TGCAGTGCTAGAGACGACAGGGGGCCCAAAAACATTCAGTACTTC; CDR3aa: CSARDDRGPKNIQYF; abundance: NA; j_gene: TRBJ2-4; d_gene: TRBD1; v_gene: TRBV20-1
CDR3nt: TGTGCCAGCAGGCAAGCGGGTGATGACTACGTGGAGCAGTACTTC; CDR3aa: CASRQAGDDYVEQYF; abundance: NA; j_gene: TRBJ2-7; d_gene: NA; v_gene: TRBV6-5
CDR3nt: TGTGCCAGCTCCTTCTCCCCGGGACAGGGGGCGAGCGGCACAGATACGCAGTATTTT; CDR3aa: CASSFSPGQGASGTDTQYF; abundance: few; j_gene: TRBJ2-3; d_gene: TRBD1; v_gene: TRBV27
CDR3nt: TGTGCCAGCGGAAACAGGGGGCGGGTCCCCGAGGGGGAGCTGTTTTTT; CDR3aa: CASGNRGRVPEGELFF; abundance: few; j_gene: TRBJ2-2; d_gene: TRBD1; v_gene: TRBV7-2
CDR3nt: TGCGCCAGCAGCCCAAGCCCGGGGCCCTCTGGAAACACCATATATTTT; CDR3aa: CASSPSPGPSGNTIYF; abundance: NA; j_gene: TRBJ1-3; d_gene: NA; v_gene: TRBV4-1
CDR3nt: TGTGCCAGCAGCCAGGAGCGGGAGCGGACAGATACGCAGTATTTT; CDR3aa: CASSQERERTDTQYF; abundance: many; j_gene: TRBJ2-3; d_gene: TRBD2; v_gene: TRBV4-2
CDR3nt: TGCGCCAGCAGCCTAAACCCCGGGACCAATGGCTACACCTTC; CDR3aa: CASSLNPGTNGYTF; abundance: few; j_gene: TRBJ1-2; d_gene: NA; v_gene: TRBV4-1
CDR3nt: TGCAGTGCTAGTCTAGCGGGGCTATACAATGAGCAGTTCTTC; CDR3aa: CSASLAGLYNEQFF; abundance: few; j_gene: TRBJ2-1; d_gene: TRBD2; v_gene: TRBV20-1
CDR3nt: TGTGCCAGCACTTGTAGCGGTAGCTCCTACAATGAGCAGTTCTTC; CDR3aa: CASTCSGSSYNEQFF; abundance: few; j_gene: TRBJ2-1; d_gene: NA; v_gene: TRBV21-1
CDR3nt: TGTGCCAGCTTTGATGGGGGACATAACAATGAGCAGTTCTTC; CDR3aa: CASFDGGHNNEQFF; abundance: few; j_gene: TRBJ2-1; d_gene: NA; v_gene: TRBV6-5
CDR3nt: TGTGCCAGCAGCTTATCTTGGGGCCTCGAGCAGTACTTC; CDR3aa: CASSLSWGLEQYF; abundance: NA; j_gene: TRBJ2-7; d_gene: NA; v_gene: TRBV7-2
CDR3nt: TGTGCCAGCAGTAGAGACGGGACTAGACCCACAGATACGCAGTATTTT; CDR3aa: CASSRDGTRPTDTQYF; abundance: NA; j_gene: TRBJ2-3; d_gene: TRBD2; v_gene: TRBV2
CDR3nt: TGCACGACTAACGATGGCTACACCTTC; CDR3aa: CTTNDGYTF; abundance: NA; j_gene: TRBJ1-2; d_gene: NA; v_gene: TRBV20-1
CDR3nt: TGCAGTGCTAGGGATAGCATCCATACGCAGTATTTT; CDR3aa: CSARDSIHTQYF; abundance: many; j_gene: TRBJ2-3; d_gene: NA; v_gene: TRBV20-1
CDR3nt: TGTGCCAGCAGCCAATTTGGGTATAATTCACCCCTCCACTTT; CDR3aa: CASSQFGYNSPLHF; abundance: NA; j_gene: TRBJ1-6; d_gene: NA; v_gene: TRBV3-1
CDR3nt: TGTGCCAGCGGTTACGGGCGGGGGAACACTGAAGCTTTCTTT; CDR3aa: CASGYGRGNTEAFF; abundance: NA; j_gene: TRBJ1-1; d_gene: NA; v_gene: TRBV6-6
CDR3nt: TGCAGTGCTAGAGCCCGGGACAGCAGGTACATGAACACTGAAGCTTTCTTT; CDR3aa: CSARARDSRYMNTEAFF; abundance: few; j_gene: TRBJ1-1; d_gene: TRBD1; v_gene: TRBV20-1
CDR3nt: TGCAGTGCTAAGGCCCCAGTGGCCGCCGAGCAGTACTTC; CDR3aa: CSAKAPVAAEQYF; abundance: NA; j_gene: TRBJ2-7; d_gene: NA; v_gene: TRBV20-1
CDR3nt: TGTGCCAGCAGCCTAGGAGGCGCGGGGGGCAGCTCCTACGAGCAGTACTTC; CDR3aa: CASSLGGAGGSSYEQYF; abundance: many; j_gene: TRBJ2-7; d_gene: TRBD2; v_gene: TRBV7-9
CDR3nt: TGTGCCAGCAGACCCACTAGGGGGAACTATGGCTACACCTTC; CDR3aa: CASRPTRGNYGYTF; abundance: few; j_gene: TRBJ1-2; d_gene: NA; v_gene: TRBV6-1
CDR3nt: TGTGCCAGCAGCCAAGACGACAGCATCTATAGCAATCAGCCCCAGCATTTT; CDR3aa: CASSQDDSIYSNQPQHF; abundance: NA; j_gene: TRBJ1-5; d_gene: NA; v_gene: TRBV4-2
CDR3nt: TGCAGTGCTAGAGAAGTGGCGGGGGAATCCTACGAGCAGTACTTC; CDR3aa: CSAREVAGESYEQYF; abundance: NA; j_gene: TRBJ2-7; d_gene: TRBD2; v_gene: TRBV20-1